This passage covers 19 T cell receptor beta chains from one sample sequenced in a study of identical twins. MiXCR, run by TCRdb on the 5' RACE reads, gives a single entry per CDR3 protein. The sample shows hundreds of thousands of distinct CDR3 sequences, roughly 6% of them seen only once. Source material: naive T cells sorted from blood. The receptors here all came from a man aged 18 to 29 in good health.

This clonotype has more than one count but fewer than ten. The chain has TRBV20-1 and TRBJ2-1; 12 bases line up with TRBD2. The germline V gene encodes CDR1 DFQATT and CDR2 SNEGSKA (reference sequence). This CDR3 is built from 16 residues. J was trimmed by 4 bases and V by 0 bases; bases with no gene match: 4. The CDR3 loop is CSARDPTSGSYNEQFF. The CDR3 region has the DNA TGCAGTGCTAGAGATCCGACTAGCGGGAGTTACAATGAGCAGTTCTTC.

This clonotype was counted at least ten times. The chain joins TRBV7-2 to TRBJ2-5; D tentatively reads TRBD1 or TRBD2 (5 bases each). The CDR3 loop spans 15 amino acids. Trimming took 4 bases from V and 4 from J, leaving 16 bases between them. Germline lookup yields CDR1 SGHTA and CDR2 FQGNSA. CDR3 nucleotides: TGTGCCAGCAGCTCCAGTGGGGGAGACTTAGAGACCCAGTACTTC. Translating gives CASSSSGGDLETQYF. The whole variable domain, remainder taken from reference TRBV7-2 and TRBJ2-5, is GAGVSQSPSNKVTEKGKDVELRCDPISGHTALYWYRQSLGQGLEFLIYFQGNSAPDKSGLPSDRFSAERTGGSVSTLTIQRTQQEDSAVYLCASSSSGGDLETQYFGPGTRLLVL.

In this sample, this clonotype turned up many times. The chain carries TRBV6-4 and TRBJ2-6; possibly TRBD2 for D (6 bases). Germline V CDR1 and CDR2: MRHNA, SNTAGT. V lost 2 bases to trimming and J lost 2 bases, with 7 bases between them. The CDR3 spans 15 residues. The CDR3 DNA follows: TGTGCCAGCAGTGACACGGGGGCTGGGGCCAACGTCCTGACTTTC. It specifies CASSDTGAGANVLTF.

This clonotype was found many times. This chain joins TRBV6-5 and TRBJ2-1; tentative D call: TRBD2 (5 bases). CDR1 is MNHEY and CDR2 is SVGAGI in the germline V gene. Trimming left V 7 bases short and J 6 bases short, with 7 bases between. This CDR3 comprises 11 residues. The CDR3 region is CASTSGNEQFF. The CDR3 region has the DNA TGTGCCAGCACCAGCGGCAATGAGCAGTTCTTC.

This clonotype was counted at least ten times. The chain is built from TRBV5-1 and TRBJ2-1; 11 bases match TRBD2. J was trimmed by 2 bases and V by 2 bases; bases with no gene match: 12. The CDR3 contains 19 residues. CDR1 and CDR2 (germline): SGHRS, YFSETQ. CDR3 region: CASSLSLLAGVSTYNEQFF. The CDR3 DNA sequence: TGCGCCAGCAGCTTAAGCTTACTAGCGGGAGTGTCTACCTACAATGAGCAGTTCTTC.

This clonotype showed up many times. The chain has TRBV12-3 or TRBV12-4 and TRBJ2-2; D not resolved. The CDR3 is 14 amino acids. V gave up 3 bases and J gave up 9 bases, with 14 bases separating them. DNA of the CDR3: TGTGCCAGCAGTTTGGATAGTCTGGTCCGGGAGCTGTTTTTT. Amino acids: CASSLDSLVRELFF.

This clonotype was found many times. This chain joins TRBV29-1 and TRBJ2-7; D remains ambiguous. V was cut by 4 bases and J by 0 bases, with 22 bases left in between. The CDR3 spans 17 residues. Germline V gene data show CDR1 as SQVTM and CDR2 as ANQGSEA. CDR3 bases: TGCAGCGTTGGAACCTGGCGGTCAGGCCAGACCTCCTACGAGCAGTACTTC. Residues: CSVGTWRSGQTSYEQYF.

This clonotype was detected many times. This sequence joins TRBV10-3 and TRBJ2-7; TRBD2 might be the D (5 bases). This CDR3 is 15 amino acids long. Trimming shortened V by 0 bases and J by 5 bases, and 14 bases separated the two germline ends. Germline V lookup: CDR1 ENHRY, CDR2 SYGVKD. The CDR3 spells CAISESGVSSDEQYF. Here the CDR3 DNA reads TGTGCCATCAGTGAGTCCGGGGTTAGTTCCGACGAGCAGTACTTC.

The V gene is TRBV4-3, the J gene TRBJ1-3, with no clear D. Germline assignment: CDR1 LGHNA and CDR2 YSLEER. This CDR3 is built from 15 residues. Trimming cost V 2 bases and J 2 bases, with 10 bases left between them. CDR3 protein: CASSQLGQTGNTIYF. Here the CDR3 DNA reads TGCGCCAGCAGCCAATTAGGCCAGACTGGAAACACCATATATTTT.

This clonotype was seen ten or more times. The chain uses TRBV20-1 and TRBJ2-1; D perhaps matches TRBD1 (6 bases). CDR1 DFQATT and CDR2 SNEGSKA come from the germline V gene (reference sequence). The CDR3 has 11 amino acids. The V end was cut by 4 bases, the J end by 8 bases, with 9 bases between. CDR3 residues: CSATQGHEQFF. CDR3 nucleotide sequence: TGCAGTGCTACACAGGGACATGAGCAGTTCTTC.

This clonotype was found a few times. CDR3 nucleotide sequence: TGTGCCAGCAGCGTAGTCCCAGGGGCATTCACAGATACGCAGTATTTT. This codes for CASSVVPGAFTDTQYF. The rearrangement links TRBV9 to TRBJ2-3; D may be TRBD1 (6 bases). Trimming cost V 0 bases and J 2 bases, with 13 bases left between them. The CDR3 length is 16 residues. Germline V gene lookup returns CDR1 SGDLS and CDR2 YYNGEE.

This clonotype has at least ten counts. J is TRBJ2-1 and V is TRBV28; D call uncertain. Germline V gene lookup returns CDR1 MDHEN and CDR2 SYDVKM. This CDR3 has 15 amino acids. The V and J ends lost 2 bases and 6 bases respectively, with 14 bases between them. This chain's CDR3 is CASSLALFASNEQFF. DNA for the CDR3: TGTGCCAGCAGTTTAGCGCTTTTCGCGAGCAATGAGCAGTTCTTC.

This clonotype was recorded many times. The chain has TRBV5-1 and TRBJ1-1; TRBD1 is a possible D gene (6 bases). Germline values: CDR1 SGHRS, CDR2 YFSETQ. V gave up 0 bases and J gave up 0 bases, with 15 bases separating them. The CDR3 runs to 17 residues. The CDR3 nucleotides are TGCGCCAGCAGCTTGGCCGACAGGAGCTTTATGAACACTGAAGCTTTCTTT. It encodes CASSLADRSFMNTEAFF.

The table lists this clonotype with many counts. V and J are TRBV12-3 or TRBV12-4 and TRBJ2-3; 7 nucleotides line up with TRBD2. V lost 2 bases and J lost 0; bases outside the gene matches: 5. This CDR3 is built from 16 residues. The CDR3 coding sequence is TGTGCCAGCAGTTTACCTCTAGCGGCTAGCACAGATACGCAGTATTTT. Protein sequence: CASSLPLAASTDTQYF.

This clonotype was picked up a small number of times. The V gene is TRBV12-3 or TRBV12-4, the J gene TRBJ2-2, with 13 bases fitting TRBD2. CDR3 length equals 15 residues. Germline trimming cut 7 bases from V and 5 bases from J; bases unmatched to any gene: 4. The CDR3 DNA reads as TGTGCCAGCACCGGGACTAGCGGGGTTACCGGGGAGCTGTTTTTT. Amino acid sequence: CASTGTSGVTGELFF.

This clonotype showed up many times. The rearrangement joins TRBV12-3 or TRBV12-4 to TRBJ2-5, with 12 positions matching TRBD2. With V trimmed by 5 bases and J by 5 bases, 3 bases remained unmatched. This CDR3 region has 14 residues. CDR3 coding DNA: TGTGCCAGCAGTAGACTAGCGGGAGAGGAGACCCAGTACTTC. It is translated as CASSRLAGEETQYF.

In its sample, this clonotype was seen many times. The V call is TRBV9, the J call TRBJ2-1; D may be TRBD2 (5 bases). Per the germline V gene, CDR1 is SGDLS and CDR2 is YYNGEE. This CDR3 has 15 amino acids. V dropped 0 bases and J dropped 7 bases, with 14 bases sitting between them. DNA for the CDR3: TGTGCCAGCAGCGTAGAAGTAACCGGGATAAATGAGCAGTTCTTC. Translated: CASSVEVTGINEQFF. Full variable domain (rest looked up from reference TRBV9 and TRBJ2-1): DSGVTQTPKHLITATGQRVTLRCSPRSGDLSVYWYQQSLDQGLQFLIQYYNGEERAKGNILERFSAQQFPDLHSELNLSSLELGDSALYFCASSVEVTGINEQFFGPGTRLTVL.

This clonotype was picked up many times. This rearrangement joins TRBV20-1 to TRBJ1-5; D perhaps matches TRBD1 (6 bases). The CDR3 has 13 amino acids. V lost 6 bases and J lost 3, with 12 bases in between. In germline, CDR1 is DFQATT, CDR2 SNEGSKA (reference sequence). The CDR3 reads CSAEGVYNQPQHF. CDR3 bases: TGCAGTGCAGAGGGGGTCTACAATCAGCCCCAGCATTTT.

This clonotype was observed at least ten times. The rearrangement uses TRBV5-1 and TRBJ2-3; D is possibly TRBD2 (6 bases). Germline lookup yields CDR1 SGHRS and CDR2 YFSETQ. There are 15 residues in the CDR3. Trimming cost V 1 base and J 0 bases, with 9 bases left between them. The CDR3 is CASSLRSGSTDTQYF. CDR3 nucleotide sequence: TGCGCCAGCAGCTTGAGAAGCGGGAGCACAGATACGCAGTATTTT.